Below are 14 T cell receptor beta chains sequenced from a single sample in a study of blood T cell repertoires in COVID-19. This table comes from immunoSEQ multiplex PCR, and its TCRdb copy is limited to in-frame clones, with some not included. The sample includes more than 65,000 clones, 80% to 90% of them seen just once. Sequencing used peripheral blood. Receptor source: a man aged 45-60 years with acute or convalescent COVID-19.

The CDR3 DNA follows: TGTGCCATCAGTGAGCCAGGACAGGGTAGCTCCTACGAGCAGTACTTC. Its translation is CAISEPGQGSSYEQYF. The rearrangement uses TRBV10-3 and TRBJ2-7, with 8 positions matching TRBD1. The V segment lost 2 bases and the J segment 0 bases; nucleotides outside the gene matches: 6. The germline gives CDR1 ENHRY, CDR2 SYGVKD. The CDR3 totals 16 residues.

The table lists this clone with a few counts. The CDR3 sequence: CASSLNTIGNEQFF. In DNA form, the CDR3 reads TGTGCCAGTAGTCTGAACACAATTGGCAATGAGCAGTTCTTC. This chain joins TRBV19 and TRBJ2-1, with D unresolved. With 5 bases removed from V and 6 bases from J, the gap between germline ends came to 14 bases. This CDR3 has 14 residues. Germline V gene lookup returns CDR1 LNHDA and CDR2 SQIVND (reference sequence).

This sequence joins TRBV6-5 and TRBJ1-3, with D hard to call. CDR1 MNHEY and CDR2 SVGAGI come from the germline V gene. V gave up 2 bases and J gave up 0 bases, with 5 bases separating them. The CDR3 is made up of 14 amino acids. CDR3 region: CASSYSVSGNTIYF. The CDR3 nucleotides read TGTGCCAGCAGTTACAGCGTCTCTGGAAACACCATATATTTT.

In regard to this clone: The sample carries other DNA sequences with the same CDR3. The chain is built from TRBV30 and TRBJ1-1; D might be TRBD1 (5 bases). The germline V and J ends were trimmed by 2 bases and 4 bases, with 5 bases remaining between them. There are 11 residues in the CDR3. CDR1 and CDR2 (germline): GTSNPN, SVGIG (reference sequence). The CDR3 loop reads CAWSRGTEAFF. The CDR3 region has the DNA TGTGCCTGGAGTAGGGGCACTGAAGCTTTCTTT.

The V and J genes are TRBV5-1 and TRBJ2-3; weak D call: TRBD2 (5 bases). CDR3 length: 17 amino acids. Germline loops: CDR1 SGHRS, CDR2 YFSETQ. Trimming pared 2 bases from V and 0 bases from J, leaving 16 bases between. CDR3 sequence (DNA): TGCGCCAGCAGCTTTGAGTTTCCAGCGGTTAGCACAGATACGCAGTATTTT. Its translation is CASSFEFPAVSTDTQYF.

The chain's CDR3 is CASSPPSGTANTEAFF. The CDR3 region has the DNA TGTGCCAGCAGCCCTCCTTCCGGGACAGCGAACACTGAAGCTTTCTTT. The chain has TRBV7-9 and TRBJ1-1, with 7 bases matching TRBD1. The junction had 10 bases not matched to a gene; V was cut back by 5 bases and J by 1 base. CDR3 length equals 16 residues. Germline V gene sequence: CDR1 SEHNR, CDR2 FQNEAQ (reference sequence).

The table lists this clone with a count of one. The chain employs TRBV11-2 and TRBJ2-3; 12 bases agree with TRBD2. Trimming cost V 5 bases and J 3 bases; bases outside gene matches: 6. There are 16 residues in the CDR3. In germline, CDR1 is SGHAT, CDR2 FQNNGV. This CDR3 reads CASSLLAGGRTDTQYF. CDR3 bases: TGTGCCAGCAGCCTCCTAGCGGGGGGGCGTACAGATACGCAGTATTTT. Full variable domain (outside the CDR3, taken from reference TRBV11-2 and TRBJ2-3): EAGVAQSPRYKIIEKRQSVAFWCNPISGHATLYWYQQILGQGPKLLIQFQNNGVVDDSQLPKDRFSAERLKGVDSTLKIQPAKLEDSAVYLCASSLLAGGRTDTQYFGPGTRLTVL.

The chain employs TRBV2 and TRBJ1-4; D gene uncertain. The ends were cut back, 2 bases at V and 13 bases at J, with 8 bases in the middle. This CDR3 is 11 amino acids long. Per the germline V gene, CDR1 is SNHLY and CDR2 is FYNNEI. The DNA of the CDR3 is TGTGCCAGCAGTGAAACACTAGGACTGTTTTTT. This sequence encodes CASSETLGLFF. The variable domain in full, completed from reference TRBV2 and TRBJ1-4, reads EPEVTQTPSHQVTQMGQEVILRCVPISNHLYFYWYRQILGQKVEFLVSFYNNEISEKSEIFDDQFSVERPDGSNFTLKIRSTKLEDSAMYFCASSETLGLFFGSGTQLSVL.

The chain recombines TRBV15 with TRBJ1-3, with D possibly matching TRBD1 (6 bases). CDR1 is LNHNV and CDR2 is YYDKDF in the germline V gene (reference sequence). V lost 0 bases, J lost 0 bases, and 12 bases lay in between. This CDR3 is 17 amino acids long. This CDR3 is CATSRDRDTGSGNTIYF. In nucleotides, the CDR3 is TGTGCCACCAGCAGAGATCGGGACACTGGCTCTGGAAACACCATATATTTT.

V gene TRBV11-2 combines with J gene TRBJ2-7; 9 bases agree with TRBD1. Germline loops: CDR1 SGHAT, CDR2 FQNNGV. This CDR3 contains 14 residues. The J segment lost 4 bases and the V segment lost 3 bases, leaving 4 bases of the junction unmatched. The CDR3 DNA reads TGTGCCAGCAGCTTCAACAGGGGGCCGTACGAGCAGTACTTC. Translation: CASSFNRGPYEQYF.

This chain uses TRBV7-2 with TRBJ2-2, with 11 bases aligning to TRBD2. Trimming cost V 0 bases and J 9 bases; bases outside gene matches: 3. Germline CDR1 SGHTA, CDR2 FQGNSA. The CDR3 totals 15 residues. The CDR3 coding sequence is TGTGCCAGCAGCTTAGCCACTAGCGGGGGCCGGGAGCTGTTTTTT. As protein: CASSLATSGGRELFF. The whole variable domain, remainder taken from reference TRBV7-2 and TRBJ2-2, is GAGVSQSPSNKVTEKGKDVELRCDPISGHTALYWYRQSLGQGLEFLIYFQGNSAPDKSGLPSDRFSAERTGGSVSTLTIQRTQQEDSAVYLCASSLATSGGRELFFGEGSRLTVL.

The chain employs TRBV6-4 and TRBJ1-2; 7 bases fit TRBD1. CDR1 and CDR2 from the germline V gene are MRHNA and SNTAGT. The CDR3 contains 15 residues. J lost 4 bases, V lost 2 bases, and 7 bases had no gene match. DNA of the CDR3: TGTGCCAGCAGTGACAACAGGGGAATCTCCTATGGCTACACCTTC. Translated: CASSDNRGISYGYTF.

The chain employs TRBV7-9 and TRBJ1-4; possible D gene TRBD1, 5 bases. V shed 5 bases and J shed 0 bases, with 10 bases lying between them. The CDR3 totals 15 residues. Germline CDR1 reads SEHNR; CDR2 reads FQNEAQ (reference sequence). CDR3 DNA sequence: TGTGCCAGCAGCCCGACGACAGCAACTAATGAAAAACTGTTTTTT. It specifies CASSPTTATNEKLFF.

Concerning this clone itself: At one end, the junction sequence differs from germline, possibly due to a read error. The CDR3 reads CATSDGGVRETQYF. Written as DNA, the CDR3 is TGTGCCACCAGTGATGGGGGTGTTCGGGAGACTCAGTACTTC. V is TRBV24-1 and J is TRBJ2-5, with D tentatively TRBD2 (6 bases). In germline, CDR1 is KGHDR, CDR2 SFDVKD. This CDR3 has 14 amino acids.